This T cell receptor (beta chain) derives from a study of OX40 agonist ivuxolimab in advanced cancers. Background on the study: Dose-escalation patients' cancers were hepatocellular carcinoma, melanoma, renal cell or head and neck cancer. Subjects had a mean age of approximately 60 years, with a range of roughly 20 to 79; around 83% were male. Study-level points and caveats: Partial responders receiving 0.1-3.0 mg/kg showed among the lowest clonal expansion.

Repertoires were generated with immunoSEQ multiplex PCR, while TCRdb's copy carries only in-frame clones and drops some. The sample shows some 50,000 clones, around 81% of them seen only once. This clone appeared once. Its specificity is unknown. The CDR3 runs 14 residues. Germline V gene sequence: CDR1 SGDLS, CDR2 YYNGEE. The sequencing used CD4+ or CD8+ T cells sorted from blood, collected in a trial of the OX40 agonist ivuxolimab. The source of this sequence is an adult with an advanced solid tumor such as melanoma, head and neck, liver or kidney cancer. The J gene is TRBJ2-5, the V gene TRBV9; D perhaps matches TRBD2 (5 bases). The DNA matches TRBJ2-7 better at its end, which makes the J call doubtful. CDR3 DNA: TGTGCCAGCAGCGTAGGGGGAGAGGCCCACGAGCAGTACTTC. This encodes CASSVGGEAHEQYF.